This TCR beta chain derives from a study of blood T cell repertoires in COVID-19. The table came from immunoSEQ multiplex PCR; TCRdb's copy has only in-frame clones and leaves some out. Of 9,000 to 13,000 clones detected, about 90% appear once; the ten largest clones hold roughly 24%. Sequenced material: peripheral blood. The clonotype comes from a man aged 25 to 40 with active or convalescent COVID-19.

CDR3 region: CASSPPSASGGMSYNEQFF. CDR3 in DNA: TGTGCCAGCTCACCACCGAGCGCTAGCGGGGGAATGTCCTACAATGAGCAGTTCTTC. The chain uses TRBV18 and TRBJ2-1, with 10 bases aligning to TRBD2. The germline gives CDR1 KGHSH, CDR2 LQKENI. CDR3 length: 19 residues. With V trimmed by 0 bases and J by 1 base, 9 bases remained unmatched.